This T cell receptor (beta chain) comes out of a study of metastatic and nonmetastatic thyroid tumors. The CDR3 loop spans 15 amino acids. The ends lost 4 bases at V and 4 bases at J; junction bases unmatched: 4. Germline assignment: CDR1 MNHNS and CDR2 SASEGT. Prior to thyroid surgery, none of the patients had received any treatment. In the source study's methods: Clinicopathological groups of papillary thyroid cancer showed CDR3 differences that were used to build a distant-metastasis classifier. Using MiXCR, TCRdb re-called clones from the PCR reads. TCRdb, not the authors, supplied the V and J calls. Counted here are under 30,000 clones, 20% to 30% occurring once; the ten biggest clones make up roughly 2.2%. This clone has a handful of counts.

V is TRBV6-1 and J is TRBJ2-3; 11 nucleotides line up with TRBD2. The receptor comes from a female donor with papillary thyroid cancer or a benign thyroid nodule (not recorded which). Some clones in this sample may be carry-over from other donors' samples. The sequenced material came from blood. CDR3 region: CASSVLAGVADTQYF. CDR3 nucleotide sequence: TGTGCCAGCAGTGTACTAGCGGGAGTAGCAGATACGCAGTATTTT.